Shown below are 21 T cell receptor beta chains from a single sample sequenced in a study of CD8 T cells in Susac syndrome. An input of about 0.45 to 1 ug of RNA was subjected to reverse transcription using random hexamers. TCRdb reprocessed the immunoSEQ multiplex PCR reads with MiXCR, giving one entry per CDR3 protein. In the table there are roughly 120,000 distinct CDR3 sequences, roughly 94% of which are singletons. The specimen was CD4+ T cells from PBMCs. The receptors were gathered from a human donor with multiple sclerosis.

The genes are TRBV18 and TRBJ2-5, with 7 bases that match TRBD1. The CDR3 totals 16 residues. The germline V gene has CDR1 KGHSH and CDR2 LQKENI. With 6 bases clipped from V and 1 base from J, the junction kept 11 bases outside the gene matches. CDR3 nucleotide sequence: TGTGCCAGCTCTTTGGGGACAGTGGCCCTCCAAGAGACCCAGTACTTC. This sequence encodes CASSLGTVALQETQYF.

The rearrangement uses TRBV11-2 and TRBJ2-6; D gene uncertain. CDR1 is SGHAT, CDR2 FQNNGV, per germline. V was cut by 3 bases and J by 1 base, with 4 bases left in between. The CDR3 is 14 amino acids. The CDR3 DNA reads TGTGCCAGCAGCTTGGGGTCTGGGGCCAACGTCCTGACTTTC. Amino acid sequence: CASSLGSGANVLTF.

The chain couples TRBV29-1 to TRBJ1-1; 9 bases map to TRBD1. Per the germline V gene, CDR1 is SQVTM and CDR2 is ANQGSEA. Unmatched junction bases numbered 4, after V lost 6 bases and J lost 8 bases. CDR3 size: 11 residues. The DNA of the CDR3 is TGCAGCGTCTGGACAGGGGCCGAAGCTTTCTTT. Encoded protein: CSVWTGAEAFF.

CDR3 nucleotide sequence: TGTGCCAGCAGCTTGGGGCAGGGCCAGCCCCAGCATTTT. It translates to CASSLGQGQPQHF. The chain employs TRBV5-6 and TRBJ1-5, with TRBD1 as a possible D gene (5 bases). The germline V gene encodes CDR1 SGHDT and CDR2 YYEEEE. Trimming pared 0 bases from V and 7 bases from J, leaving 8 bases between. The CDR3 extends over 13 amino acids.

CDR3 nucleotides: TGCGCCAGCAGCTTGGGAGAGAGCTCCTATAATTCACCCCTCCACTTT. Translated: CASSLGESSYNSPLHF. The rearrangement links TRBV5-1 to TRBJ1-6; D not certain. There are 16 residues in the CDR3. Germline V lookup: CDR1 SGHRS, CDR2 YFSETQ. Trimming shortened V by 0 bases and J by 0 bases, and 7 bases separated the two germline ends.

This sequence joins TRBV20-1 and TRBJ2-7; D remains ambiguous. V was pared by 3 bases and J by 2 bases, with 14 bases between. The CDR3 consists of 14 residues. Germline V lookup: CDR1 DFQATT, CDR2 SNEGSKA (reference sequence). CDR3 nucleotide sequence: TGCAGTGCTAGGGGCCCCGGCCGGACCTACGAGCAGTACTTC. Translated: CSARGPGRTYEQYF.

The chain uses TRBV5-1 and TRBJ1-1; D gene uncertain. The CDR3 spans 13 residues. Germline V gene lookup returns CDR1 SGHRS and CDR2 YFSETQ. The V end lost 4 bases, the J end lost 7 bases, and 14 bases lay between the germline ends. CDR3 nucleotides: TGCGCCAGCAGCATTGACGGGATTGGTGAAGCTTTCTTT. Translating it yields CASSIDGIGEAFF. The variable domain in full, with the rest retrieved from reference TRBV5-1 and TRBJ1-1, is KAGVTQTPRYLIKTRGQQVTLSCSPISGHRSVSWYQQTPGQGLQFLFEYFSETQRNKGNFPGRFSGRQFSNSRSEMNVSTLELGDSALYLCASSIDGIGEAFFGQGTRLTVV.

V gene TRBV5-1 combines with J gene TRBJ1-1, with D maybe TRBD1 (6 bases). V was shortened by 3 bases and J by 1 base, with 10 bases between the two germline ends. Germline V gene sequence: CDR1 SGHRS, CDR2 YFSETQ. The CDR3 totals 14 residues. DNA for the CDR3: TGCGCCAGCAGCTCCGGACAGACGAACACTGAAGCTTTCTTT. Translated, it gives CASSSGQTNTEAFF.

V usage is TRBV7-8 and J usage is TRBJ2-3; 12 nucleotides agree with TRBD2. V dropped 1 base and J dropped 7; count of bases not matched to a gene: 3. CDR1 SGHVS and CDR2 FQNEAQ come from the germline V gene. This CDR3 spans 15 amino acids. The CDR3 protein is CASSLELAGGNTQYF. The CDR3 coding sequence is TGTGCCAGCAGCTTAGAACTAGCGGGGGGAAATACGCAGTATTTT.

This chain uses TRBV2 with TRBJ2-1, with TRBD1 matching 7 bases. This CDR3 is 13 amino acids long. V dropped 4 bases and J dropped 5; count of bases not matched to a gene: 2. The V gene's germline CDR1 is SNHLY and CDR2 FYNNEI. This CDR3 reads CASSVDRDNEQFF. CDR3 in DNA: TGTGCCAGCAGTGTTGACAGGGACAATGAGCAGTTCTTC. Drawing the rest from reference TRBV2 and TRBJ2-1, the complete variable domain is EPEVTQTPSHQVTQMGQEVILRCVPISNHLYFYWYRQILGQKVEFLVSFYNNEISEKSEIFDDQFSVERPDGSNFTLKIRSTKLEDSAMYFCASSVDRDNEQFFGPGTRLTVL.

The chain combines TRBV5-4 with TRBJ2-2; 8 positions agree with TRBD2. Per germline, CDR1 SGHNT and CDR2 YYREEE (reference sequence). The CDR3 spans 18 residues. V lost 3 bases and J lost 5; bases outside the gene matches: 15. CDR3 DNA: TGTGCCAGCAGCTCCCGTAAAAGCGGGGGCCAGGGAACCGGGGAGCTGTTTTTT. Translation gives CASSSRKSGGQGTGELFF.

This chain links TRBV5-1 with TRBJ2-3; 7 bases fit TRBD1. Unmatched junction bases numbered 3, after V lost 0 bases and J lost 2 bases. Germline CDR1 is SGHRS and CDR2 is YFSETQ. The CDR3 length is 15 residues. The CDR3 region has the DNA TGCGCCAGCAGCTTGGTCAGGGGGATCACAGATACGCAGTATTTT. It is translated as CASSLVRGITDTQYF. Based on the CDR3 plus reference TRBV5-1 and TRBJ2-3, the full variable domain is KAGVTQTPRYLIKTRGQQVTLSCSPISGHRSVSWYQQTPGQGLQFLFEYFSETQRNKGNFPGRFSGRQFSNSRSEMNVSTLELGDSALYLCASSLVRGITDTQYFGPGTRLTVL.

This chain uses TRBV7-2 with TRBJ2-6; D is possibly TRBD1 (6 bases). Germline-derived CDR1 and CDR2 are SGHTA and FQGNSA. The V end was cut by 5 bases, the J end by 1 base, with 9 bases between. The CDR3 is 15 amino acids. The CDR3, as DNA: TGTGCCAGCAGCATCCAGGGGTCTGGGGCCAACGTCCTGACTTTC. This encodes CASSIQGSGANVLTF.

The V gene is TRBV27, the J gene TRBJ2-3, with D perhaps TRBD2 (6 bases). Germline CDR1 reads MNHEY; CDR2 reads SMNVEV (reference sequence). V lost 2 bases and J 0 bases, leaving 12 bases between the germline ends. This CDR3 is 16 amino acids long. CDR3: CASSLLTGGSTDTQYF. The DNA of the CDR3 is TGTGCCAGCAGTTTACTGACCGGGGGAAGCACAGATACGCAGTATTTT.

V is TRBV12-3 or TRBV12-4 and J is TRBJ1-1; 8 bases map to TRBD1. The CDR3 is made up of 13 amino acids. V was pared by 6 bases and J by 11 bases, with 11 bases of the junction left unmatched. The CDR3 DNA is TGTGCCAGCAGATTGGCCGGACAGGGATCGGCTTTCTTT. It translates to CASRLAGQGSAFF.

V is TRBV12-3 or TRBV12-4 and J is TRBJ1-6, with 8 bases fitting TRBD1. This CDR3 comprises 13 residues. Trimming removed 8 bases from V and 15 bases from J; junction bases left unmatched: 12. The CDR3 here is CASGRDRPLRLHF. DNA of the CDR3: TGTGCCAGCGGCCGGGACAGGCCCCTTCGCCTCCACTTT.

This chain joins TRBV2 and TRBJ1-2; D ambiguous. The CDR3 consists of 14 residues. V gave up 2 bases and J gave up 6 bases, with 13 bases separating them. CDR1 is SNHLY and CDR2 is FYNNEI in the germline V gene. The CDR3 DNA sequence: TGTGCCAGCAGTGAAAGCGGTCGGCGGGATGGCTACACCTTC. It yields the protein CASSESGRRDGYTF.

The genes are TRBV6-5 and TRBJ1-4; D possibly corresponds to TRBD1 (6 bases). The CDR3 is made up of 13 amino acids. Per germline, CDR1 MNHEY and CDR2 SVGAGI. Trimming removed 7 bases at V and 7 bases at J, with 13 bases between. This chain's CDR3 is CASKGGVGEKLFF. In nucleotides, the CDR3 is TGTGCCAGCAAGGGGGGCGTCGGTGAAAAACTGTTTTTT.

The chain is built from TRBV29-1 and TRBJ2-7, with 7 bases aligning to TRBD1. Losses at the gene ends were 5 bases for V and 3 bases for J; bases not matched to a gene: 4. This CDR3 has 12 residues. Per germline, CDR1 SQVTM and CDR2 ANQGSEA. The CDR3 nucleotides are TGCAGCGTTTGGGCAGGGGGCTACGAGCAGTACTTC. Translated: CSVWAGGYEQYF.

V is TRBV30 and J is TRBJ1-5; D ambiguous. Trimming stripped 0 bases from V and 2 bases from J, with 5 bases between. CDR1 GTSNPN and CDR2 SVGIG come from the germline V gene (reference sequence). The CDR3 runs 13 residues. The CDR3 sequence: CAWSVGGNQPQHF. CDR3 DNA sequence: TGTGCCTGGAGTGTCGGGGGCAATCAGCCCCAGCATTTT.

The chain combines TRBV7-8 with TRBJ2-7, with TRBD2 matching over 10 bases. Per germline, CDR1 SGHVS and CDR2 FQNEAQ. With 5 bases clipped from V and 2 bases from J, the junction kept 9 bases outside the gene matches. This CDR3 comprises 16 residues. Here the CDR3 DNA reads TGTGCCAGCAGCCGCGAGCCTAGCGGGAGTACCTACGAGCAGTACTTC. Translation: CASSREPSGSTYEQYF.